The T cell receptor beta chain described here comes from a study of cytomegalovirus exposure and HLA in healthy donors. The PCR was carried out with 60 Vbeta primers and 13 Jbeta primers. Assay: immunoSEQ multiplex PCR; the TCRdb copy retains only in-frame clones and omits some. The sample lists about 110,000 clones, roughly 71% seen once, with 2.5% to 3% in the top ten. This CDR3 comprises 17 residues. The V gene lost 0 bases and the J gene lost 3 bases, with 13 bases spanning the gap. Germline V gives CDR1 SGHRS, CDR2 YFSETQ. The sample holds one count of this clone. This receptor was taken from a male donor in good health and CMV-seropositive. Material for sequencing was PBMCs. The V gene is TRBV5-1, the J gene TRBJ2-6; possible D gene TRBD1, 6 bases. This CDR3 reads CASSLEFTGHGANVLTF. Here the CDR3 DNA reads TGCGCCAGCAGCTTGGAGTTCACAGGGCATGGGGCCAACGTCCTGACTTTC.